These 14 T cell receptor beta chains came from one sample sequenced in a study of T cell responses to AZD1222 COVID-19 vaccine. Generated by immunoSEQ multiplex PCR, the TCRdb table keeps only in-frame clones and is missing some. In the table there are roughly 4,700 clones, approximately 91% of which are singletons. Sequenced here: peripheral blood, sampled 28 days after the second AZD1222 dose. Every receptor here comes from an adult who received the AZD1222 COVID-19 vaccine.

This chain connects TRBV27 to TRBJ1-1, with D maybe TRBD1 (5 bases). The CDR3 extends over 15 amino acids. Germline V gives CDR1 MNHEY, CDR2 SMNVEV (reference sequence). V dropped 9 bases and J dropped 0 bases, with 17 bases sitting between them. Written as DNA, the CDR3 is TGTGCCAGTCAGTTGCGGGGGGATTTGAACACTGAAGCTTTCTTT. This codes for CASQLRGDLNTEAFF.

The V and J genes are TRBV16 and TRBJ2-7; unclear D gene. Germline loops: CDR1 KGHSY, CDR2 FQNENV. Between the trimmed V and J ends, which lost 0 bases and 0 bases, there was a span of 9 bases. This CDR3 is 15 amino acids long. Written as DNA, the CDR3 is TGTGCCAGCAGCCAATCTTTGTTCAGCTCCTACGAGCAGTACTTC. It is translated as CASSQSLFSSYEQYF.

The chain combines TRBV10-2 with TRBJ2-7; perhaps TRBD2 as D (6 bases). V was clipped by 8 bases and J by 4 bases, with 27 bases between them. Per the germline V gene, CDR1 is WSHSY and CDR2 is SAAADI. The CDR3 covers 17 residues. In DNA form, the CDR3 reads TGCGCCAGCGGGGGGACCGAACAGTCGGTGGGACCTTACGAGCAGTACTTC. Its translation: CASGGTEQSVGPYEQYF.

The CDR3, as DNA: TGTGCCAGCTCACCTCAGCCAGGACAGGGCGCTAACTATGGCTACACCTTC. Its translation is CASSPQPGQGANYGYTF. The genes are TRBV18 and TRBJ1-2, with 8 nucleotides matching TRBD1. The length of the CDR3 is 17 residues. The germline CDR1 and CDR2 sequences are KGHSH and LQKENI. The ends lost 3 bases at V and 0 bases at J; junction bases unmatched: 9.

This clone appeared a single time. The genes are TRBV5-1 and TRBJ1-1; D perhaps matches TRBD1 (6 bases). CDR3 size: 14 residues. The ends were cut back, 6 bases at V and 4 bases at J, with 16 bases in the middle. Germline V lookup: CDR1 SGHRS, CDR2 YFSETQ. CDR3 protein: CASTKSRGGTEAFF. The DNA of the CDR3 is TGCGCCAGCACCAAATCCAGGGGAGGCACTGAAGCTTTCTTT.

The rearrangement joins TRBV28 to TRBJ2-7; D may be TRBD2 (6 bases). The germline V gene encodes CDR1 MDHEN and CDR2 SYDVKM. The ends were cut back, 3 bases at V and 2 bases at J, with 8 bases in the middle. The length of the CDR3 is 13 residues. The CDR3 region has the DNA TGTGCCAGCAGTTTGACTAGTCCCTACGAGCAGTACTTC. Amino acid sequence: CASSLTSPYEQYF.

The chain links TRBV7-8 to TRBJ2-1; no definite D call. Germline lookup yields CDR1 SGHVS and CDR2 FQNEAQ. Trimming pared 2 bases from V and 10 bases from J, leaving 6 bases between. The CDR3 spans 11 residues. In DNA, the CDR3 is TGTGCCAGCAGCTTAATTGGGGAGCAGTTCTTC. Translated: CASSLIGEQFF.

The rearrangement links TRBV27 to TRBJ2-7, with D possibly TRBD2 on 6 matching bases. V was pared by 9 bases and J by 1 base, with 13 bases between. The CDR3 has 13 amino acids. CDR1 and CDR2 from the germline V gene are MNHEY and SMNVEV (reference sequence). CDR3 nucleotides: TGTGCCAGGCGGACTACCGGATCCTACGAGCAGTACTTC. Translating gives CARRTTGSYEQYF.

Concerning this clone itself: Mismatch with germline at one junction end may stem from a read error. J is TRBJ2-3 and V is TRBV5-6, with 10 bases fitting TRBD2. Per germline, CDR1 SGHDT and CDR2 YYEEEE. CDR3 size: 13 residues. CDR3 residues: CASSGEGTSVDPF. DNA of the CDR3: TGTGCCAGCAGCGGGGAAGGGACTAGCGTGGATCCTTTT.

DNA for the CDR3: TGCGCCAGCAGCCCCGGAACAGCGGAGATCACAGATACGCAGTATTTT. Translating it yields CASSPGTAEITDTQYF. The chain combines TRBV5-1 with TRBJ2-3; tentatively, D is TRBD2 (5 bases). The V end lost 4 bases, the J end lost 2 bases, and 17 bases lay between the germline ends. The CDR3 loop spans 16 amino acids. Per the germline V gene, CDR1 is SGHRS and CDR2 is YFSETQ.

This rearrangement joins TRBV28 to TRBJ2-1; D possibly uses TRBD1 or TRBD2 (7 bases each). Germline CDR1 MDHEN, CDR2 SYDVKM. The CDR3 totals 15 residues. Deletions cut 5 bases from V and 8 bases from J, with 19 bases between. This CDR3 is CASSPGGQTRYEQFF. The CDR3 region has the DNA TGTGCCAGCAGTCCGGGGGGACAGACTAGGTATGAGCAGTTCTTC. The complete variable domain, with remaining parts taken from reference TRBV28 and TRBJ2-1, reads DVKVTQSSRYLVKRTGEKVFLECVQDMDHENMFWYRQDPGLGLRLIYFSYDVKMKEKGDIPEGYSVSREKKERFSLILESASTNQTSMYLCASSPGGQTRYEQFFGPGTRLTVL.

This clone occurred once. The CDR3 loop is CASSPLRVVNTGELFF. CDR3 coding DNA: TGTGCCAGCAGCCCCCTAAGGGTGGTGAACACCGGGGAGCTGTTTTTT. The chain combines TRBV7-8 with TRBJ2-2; D is ambiguous. The CDR3 is made up of 16 amino acids. The germline V gene has CDR1 SGHVS and CDR2 FQNEAQ. Trimming shortened V by 5 bases and J by 1 base, and 14 bases separated the two germline ends.

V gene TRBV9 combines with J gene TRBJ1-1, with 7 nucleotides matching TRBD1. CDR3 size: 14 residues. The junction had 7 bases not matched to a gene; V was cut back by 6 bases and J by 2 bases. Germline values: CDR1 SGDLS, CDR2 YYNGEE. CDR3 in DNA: TGTGCCAGCACCCGACAGGGACTTAACACTGAAGCTTTCTTT. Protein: CASTRQGLNTEAFF.

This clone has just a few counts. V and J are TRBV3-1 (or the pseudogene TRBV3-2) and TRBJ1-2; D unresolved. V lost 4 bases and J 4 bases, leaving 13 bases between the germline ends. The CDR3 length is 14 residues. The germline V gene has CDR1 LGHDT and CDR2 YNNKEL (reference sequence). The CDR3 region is CASSPGPGGYGYTF. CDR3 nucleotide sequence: TGTGCCAGCAGCCCCGGGCCGGGAGGCTATGGCTACACCTTC.